Presented here are 21 T cell receptor beta chains from one specimen sequenced in a study of T cells in Graves' hyperthyroidism and ophthalmopathy. The investigators amplified TCR beta CDR3 regions from RNA transcripts. The HTBI primer set served for first-round RT-PCR of the TCR CDR3. TCRdb independently ran MiXCR on the multiplex PCR reads; one entry per CDR3 protein. Of 560,000 or so distinct CDR3 sequences in the sample, about 43% are singletons; the top ten hold 6.5% to 9%. The material sequenced was peripheral blood or thyroid tissue (not recorded which). The receptors stem from a woman between 18 and 29 years old with Graves' hyperthyroidism.

This clonotype has ten or more counts. This chain links TRBV24-1 with TRBJ2-2; 8 bases fit TRBD2. Germline V gives CDR1 KGHDR, CDR2 SFDVKD. The CDR3 has 13 amino acids. The V and J ends lost 9 bases and 7 bases, in that order; junction bases with no gene match: 6. CDR3 loop: CATQREIIGELFF. The CDR3 DNA follows: TGTGCCACCCAGCGGGAGATAATCGGGGAGCTGTTTTTT.

To note about this clonotype: The junction does not match germline at one end; this may be a read error. V and J are TRBV7-8 and TRBJ1-3, with 10 bases matching TRBD1. The CDR3 has 15 amino acids. CDR1 and CDR2 (germline): SGHVS, FQNEAQ. The CDR3 sequence: CASSLPPGTGAAESF. The CDR3 nucleotides read TGTGCCAGCAGCTTACCGCCCGGGACAGGGGCCGCCGAATCATTT.

The chain recombines TRBV19 with TRBJ2-7; no definite D call. Trimming took 0 bases from V and 2 from J, leaving 8 bases between them. Germline V CDR1 and CDR2: LNHDA, SQIVND (reference sequence). The length of the CDR3 is 14 residues. DNA for the CDR3: TGTGCCAGTAGTATAGACCTGGGCACCTACGAGCAGTACTTC. Protein sequence: CASSIDLGTYEQYF.

The genes are TRBV20-1 and TRBJ2-5, with D possibly matching TRBD1 (5 bases). There are 13 residues in the CDR3. Per the germline V gene, CDR1 is DFQATT and CDR2 is SNEGSKA (reference sequence). V was pared by 3 bases and J by 4 bases, with 12 bases between. In DNA form, the CDR3 reads TGCAGTGCTAGCACAGGAGCTCCAGAGACCCAGTACTTC. The encoded protein is CSASTGAPETQYF.

The V and J genes are TRBV7-9 and TRBJ2-7; D remains unclear. The CDR3 extends over 12 amino acids. Looked up from germline, CDR1 is SEHNR and CDR2 is FQNEAQ (reference sequence). Deletions cut 4 bases from V and 5 bases from J, with 9 bases between. The DNA for the CDR3 is TGTGCCAGCAGCTCCCGCCGGGACGAGCAGTACTTC. As protein: CASSSRRDEQYF.

The gene calls are TRBV9 and TRBJ1-2, with D tentatively TRBD1 (6 bases). Germline-derived CDR1 and CDR2 are SGDLS and YYNGEE. The length of the CDR3 is 14 residues. V lost 4 bases, J lost 2 bases, and 12 bases lay in between. CDR3 loop: CASSLEGVNYGYTF. CDR3 nucleotide sequence: TGTGCCAGCAGCTTGGAGGGGGTAAACTATGGCTACACCTTC.

This clonotype was counted many times. The chain carries TRBV24-1 and TRBJ2-5; D gene uncertain. Germline V gene lookup returns CDR1 KGHDR and CDR2 SFDVKD. Trimming cost V 3 bases and J 2 bases, with 12 bases left between them. This CDR3 contains 15 residues. CDR3 DNA sequence: TGTGCCACCAGTGATCGTGGAGTGGGACAAGAGACCCAGTACTTC. Translation: CATSDRGVGQETQYF.

Concerning this clonotype: A much more abundant neighbour one base away suggests this may be a read error. V gene TRBV20-1 combines with J gene TRBJ1-1; D is unclear. V was trimmed by 4 bases and J by 6 bases, leaving 0 bases between them. The CDR3 runs 8 residues. Per germline, CDR1 DFQATT and CDR2 SNEGSKA (reference sequence). The CDR3 nucleotides are TGCAGTGCTACTGAAGCTTTCTTT. Translation gives CSATEAFF.

The chain combines TRBV11-2 with TRBJ1-2; a weak D match, TRBD1 (6 bases). Trimming took off 4 bases at V and 4 bases at J, with 16 bases between the two ends. The germline V gene encodes CDR1 SGHAT and CDR2 FQNNGV. The CDR3 loop spans 15 amino acids. CDR3 in amino acids: CASSSPVTGLYGYTF. For the CDR3, the DNA is TGTGCCAGCAGCTCGCCGGTGACAGGACTCTATGGCTACACCTTC.

The V and J genes are TRBV12-3 or TRBV12-4 and TRBJ1-3; D ambiguous. This CDR3 contains 14 residues. The V and J ends lost 5 bases and 2 bases respectively, with 10 bases between them. CDR3 amino acids: CASSATGTGNTIYF. The CDR3 DNA sequence: TGTGCCAGCAGTGCAACCGGGACTGGAAACACCATATATTTT.

This clonotype was seen repeatedly, ten times or more. One junction end disagrees with the germline gene, perhaps due to a read error. This sequence joins TRBV5-1 and TRBJ2-2; TRBD2 matches at 13 bases. Per the germline V gene, CDR1 is SGHRS and CDR2 is YFSETQ. The CDR3 sequence is 16 residues long. CDR3 loop: CASSLGTSGNAGELFF. The DNA of the CDR3 is TGCGCCAGCAGCTTAGGGACTAGCGGGAACGCCGGGGAGCTGTTTTTT.

The sample holds a few counts of this clonotype. This chain joins TRBV6-5 and TRBJ1-2; possibly TRBD1 for D (6 bases). The CDR3 has 15 amino acids. Looked up from germline, CDR1 is MNHEY and CDR2 is SVGAGI. Trimming cost V 5 bases and J 2 bases, with 15 bases left between them. The CDR3 here is CASSPGGPTNYGYTF. The CDR3 bases are TGTGCCAGCAGTCCGGGGGGCCCGACAAACTATGGCTACACCTTC.

This clonotype was seen a few times. V and J are TRBV20-1 and TRBJ1-2, with a possible D match to TRBD1 (6 bases). Germline V gene sequence: CDR1 DFQATT, CDR2 SNEGSKA (reference sequence). The CDR3 contains 12 residues. Trimming removed 6 bases at V and 5 bases at J, with 13 bases between. The CDR3 loop is CSANRVGYGYTF. The CDR3 region has the DNA TGCAGTGCCAACAGGGTCGGTTATGGCTACACCTTC.

This chain links TRBV2 with TRBJ1-2, with D maybe TRBD1 (6 bases). This CDR3 has 13 residues. Germline V lookup: CDR1 SNHLY, CDR2 FYNNEI. The V and J ends lost 8 bases and 5 bases respectively, with 15 bases between them. The CDR3 is CASLKQGGYGYTF. The CDR3 DNA is TGTGCCAGCTTAAAACAGGGTGGTTATGGCTACACCTTC.

This clonotype has a handful of counts. V and J are TRBV24-1 and TRBJ1-2, with D possibly being TRBD1 (6 bases). This CDR3 has 14 amino acids. Trimming left V 3 bases short and J 4 bases short, with 11 bases between. Germline CDR1 reads KGHDR; CDR2 reads SFDVKD. CDR3 DNA: TGTGCCACCAGTGATCAGGGGATCGGCTATGGCTACACCTTC. The encoded protein is CATSDQGIGYGYTF.

The rearrangement uses TRBV24-1 and TRBJ2-5; 8 positions agree with TRBD2. The end of the DNA is better explained by TRBJ2-3, so the J call may be wrong. The CDR3 length is 15 residues. In germline, CDR1 is KGHDR, CDR2 SFDVKD. The CDR3 loop is CATSDERESLDTQYF. The CDR3 nucleotides are TGTGCCACCAGTGATGAGCGGGAGAGCTTAGATACGCAGTATTTT.

The chain combines TRBV2 with TRBJ2-7; 9 bases fit TRBD2. Germline V gene sequence: CDR1 SNHLY, CDR2 FYNNEI. CDR3 size: 14 residues. Germline trimming cut 4 bases from V and 0 bases from J; bases unmatched to any gene: 1. The CDR3 is CASSVAGASYEQYF. The CDR3 DNA is TGTGCCAGCAGTGTAGCGGGAGCCTCCTACGAGCAGTACTTC.

This clonotype has a handful of counts. The chain joins TRBV20-1 to TRBJ1-4; no clear D gene. V lost 3 bases to trimming and J lost 4 bases, with 9 bases between them. The CDR3 is 13 amino acids. Germline lookup yields CDR1 DFQATT and CDR2 SNEGSKA (reference sequence). As DNA, the CDR3 is TGCAGTGCTAGGGAACAGTTTAATGAAAAACTGTTTTTT. It yields the protein CSAREQFNEKLFF.

This sequence joins TRBV11-1 and TRBJ1-1; 9 bases map to TRBD1. The trim removed 5 bases at V and 5 bases at J, leaving 12 bases unmatched. This CDR3 contains 16 residues. Germline V gene sequence: CDR1 SGHAT, CDR2 FQDESV (reference sequence). Here the CDR3 reads CASSAGDRVGGTEAFF. Here the CDR3 DNA reads TGTGCCAGCAGCGCCGGGGACAGGGTTGGAGGAACTGAAGCTTTCTTT. Variable domain in full (rest from reference TRBV11-1 and TRBJ1-1): EAEVAQSPRYKITEKSQAVAFWCDPISGHATLYWYRQILGQGPELLVQFQDESVVDDSQLPKDRFSAERLKGVDSTLKIQPAELGDSAMYLCASSAGDRVGGTEAFFGQGTRLTVV.

This clonotype has only a few counts. The genes are TRBV2 and TRBJ1-6; D call uncertain. The CDR3 covers 13 residues. Germline CDR1 is SNHLY and CDR2 is FYNNEI. The V end was cut by 7 bases, the J end by 11 bases, with 15 bases between. CDR3 in DNA: TGTGCCAGCAAGCGGGGTCACGGGGCACCCCTCCACTTT. Protein sequence: CASKRGHGAPLHF.

This clonotype was counted ten times or more. This CDR3 reads CAIRPRVLANTEAFF. Here the CDR3 DNA reads TGTGCCATCAGACCCAGGGTGTTGGCGAACACTGAAGCTTTCTTT. The chain combines TRBV10-3 with TRBJ1-1, with D maybe TRBD1 (5 bases). The CDR3 has 15 residues. Deletions cut 6 bases from V and 1 base from J, with 15 bases between. Per the germline V gene, CDR1 is ENHRY and CDR2 is SYGVKD.